This T cell receptor beta chain originates from a study of identical twins. Addition of a universal primer site occurred through template switching, and cDNA carried unique molecular identifiers. TCRdb re-called the 5' RACE reads with MiXCR, one entry per CDR3 protein. The data contain about 330,000 distinct CDR3 sequences, about 12% of them singletons. The CDR3 runs to 14 residues. V was clipped by 4 bases and J by 4 bases, with 12 bases between them. Germline-derived CDR1 and CDR2 are KGHDR and SFDVKD. By share of the sample, this clonotype is medium-sized. The antigen remains undetermined. Whole-study findings and limits: Conclusions were drawn cross-sectionally by statistical analysis, without following the same donors. Twin sharing of out-of-frame TCR alpha was underestimated by models in monozygotic pairs. Sharing of beta out-of-frame sequences by twins showed a weaker excess.

This same sample was also taken into another study, of yellow fever vaccine responses in identical twins.

Source material: CD8+ T cells sorted from blood. The chain employs TRBV24-1 and TRBJ2-5; D uncertain. This clonotype was obtained from a woman under 30 in good health. DNA for the CDR3: TGTGCCACCAGTGAGACCGGCCACGTAGAGACCCAGTACTTC. Translation: CATSETGHVETQYF.